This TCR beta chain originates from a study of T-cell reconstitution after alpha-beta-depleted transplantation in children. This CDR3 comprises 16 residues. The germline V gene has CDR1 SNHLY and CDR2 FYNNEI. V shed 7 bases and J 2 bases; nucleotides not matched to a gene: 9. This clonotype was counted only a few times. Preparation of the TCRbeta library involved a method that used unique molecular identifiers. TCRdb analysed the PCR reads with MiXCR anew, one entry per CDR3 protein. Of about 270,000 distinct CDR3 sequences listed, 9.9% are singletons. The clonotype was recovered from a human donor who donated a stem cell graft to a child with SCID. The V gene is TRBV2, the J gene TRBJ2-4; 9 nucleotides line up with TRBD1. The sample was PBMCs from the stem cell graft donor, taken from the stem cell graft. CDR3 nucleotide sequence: TGTGCCAGCAAGAGACAGGGGGAGGTAACCAAAAACATTCAGTACTTC. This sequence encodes CASKRQGEVTKNIQYF.